The rows below give T cell receptor beta chains drawn from one sample of a study of cytomegalovirus exposure and HLA in healthy donors. Method: immunoSEQ multiplex PCR; TCRdb's copy keeps in-frame clones and lacks some. The data show 65,000 to 85,000 clones, 75% to 90% seen once. The material sequenced was PBMCs. The origin of the receptors is a woman between 25 and 40 years old in good health and CMV-seronegative. Each CDR3 is given with its conserved first and last residue. D genes are given only for firm matches. Some rows mark clone size as missing; the rest say once, few, many or name a class of expanded clone.

D gene,J gene,CDR3 length,V gene,clone size,CDR3 protein,CDR3 DNA
TRBD1,TRBJ2-7,14,TRBV6-1,-,CASSRTGGSHEQYF,TGTGCCAGCAGTCGGACAGGGGGGTCCCACGAGCAGTACTTC
TRBD2,TRBJ2-7,19,TRBV19,-,CASSIFGTSGRADPQEQYF,TGTGCCAGTAGTATTTTTGGGACTAGCGGGAGGGCCGACCCCCAGGAGCAGTACTTC
-,TRBJ1-1,16,TRBV6-6,-,CASSAYRGGRGTEAFF,TGTGCCAGCAGTGCCTATCGAGGGGGTAGGGGCACTGAAGCTTTCTTT
-,TRBJ2-5,15,TRBV11-3,-,CASSSDPGHQETQYF,TGTGCCAGCAGCTCGGACCCGGGACATCAAGAGACCCAGTACTTC
-,TRBJ2-3,12,TRBV29-1,-,CSGRTSTDTQYF,TGCAGCGGCCGGACTAGCACAGATACGCAGTATTTT
-,TRBJ1-1,12,TRBV7-9,-,CSSRGEGVEAFF,TGTTCCAGCCGGGGGGAGGGAGTCGAAGCTTTCTTT
-,TRBJ2-2,13,TRBV5-4,-,CASSLVSTGELFF,TGTGCCAGCAGCTTGGTTAGCACCGGGGAGCTGTTTTTT
-,TRBJ2-7,13,TRBV27,-,CASSLGTLYEQYF,TGTGCCAGCAGTTTAGGGACACTCTACGAGCAGTACTTC
-,TRBJ2-6,16,TRBV19,few,CASSSSGAAGANVLTF,TGTGCCAGTAGTAGCTCAGGGGCGGCTGGGGCCAACGTCCTGACTTTC
TRBD2,TRBJ2-1,16,TRBV6-5,-,CASSYGGGTRGNEQFF,TGTGCCAGCAGTTACGGGGGGGGGACTAGGGGCAATGAGCAGTTCTTC
-,TRBJ1-3,16,TRBV7-8,-,CASSLVEGSSGNTIYF,TGTGCCAGCAGCTTAGTTGAGGGCTCGTCTGGAAACACCATATATTTT
TRBD1,TRBJ1-1,12,TRBV19,-,CASSTGVTEAFF,TGTGCCAGTAGCACAGGGGTAACTGAAGCTTTCTTT
TRBD2,TRBJ2-5,14,TRBV5-4,-,CASSLLAGIETQYF,TGTGCCAGCAGCTTACTAGCGGGGATAGAGACCCAGTACTTC
TRBD1,TRBJ2-1,15,TRBV6-5,once,CASSYVTGWLNEQFF,TGTGCCAGCAGTTATGTGACAGGGTGGTTGAATGAGCAGTTCTTC
-,TRBJ1-2,14,TRBV27,few,CASSLSRDTYGYTF,TGTGCCAGCAGTTTATCGAGAGACACCTATGGCTACACCTTC
TRBD1,TRBJ1-5,16,TRBV2,medium-sized,CASSEEGQLANQPQHF,TGTGCCAGCAGTGAAGAGGGACAGCTGGCCAATCAGCCCCAGCATTTT
TRBD1,TRBJ2-7,14,TRBV10-1,-,CASSGPGQGYEQYF,TGCGCCAGCAGTGGACCGGGACAGGGCTACGAGCAGTACTTC
TRBD2,TRBJ2-2,16,TRBV11-2,-,CASSLLSAGVTGELFF,TGTGCCAGCAGCTTATTGTCTGCGGGAGTCACCGGGGAGCTGTTTTTT
TRBD1,TRBJ2-2,16,TRBV30,-,CAWSGVAGGFTGELFF,TGTGCCTGGAGTGGGGTAGCAGGGGGCTTCACCGGGGAGCTGTTTTTT
TRBD1,TRBJ2-7,15,TRBV7-9,-,CASSPLGQGPYEQYF,TGTGCCAGCAGCCCCCTTGGACAGGGTCCCTACGAGCAGTACTTC
-,TRBJ2-7,14,TRBV19,-,CASSSSGGAYEQYF,TGTGCCAGTAGTAGCTCCGGAGGGGCCTACGAGCAGTACTTC
-,TRBJ2-7,13,TRBV25-1,-,CASSEYGAYEQYF,TGTGCCAGCAGTGAATACGGGGCCTACGAGCAGTACTTC
TRBD1,TRBJ2-1,17,TRBV27,-,CASSTRDRASSYNEQFF,TGTGCCAGCAGTACCCGGGACAGGGCATCCTCCTACAATGAGCAGTTCTTC
TRBD1,TRBJ2-2,14,TRBV2,once,CASSYTGGTGELFF,TGTGCCAGCAGTTACACAGGGGGCACCGGGGAGCTGTTTTTT
TRBD1,TRBJ1-2,15,TRBV7-8,-,CASRPSQGANYGYTF,TGTGCCAGCAGACCTAGTCAGGGGGCTAACTATGGCTACACCTTC
TRBD2,TRBJ2-7,19,TRBV23-1,-,CASSRPTSGSWRFPYEQYF,TGCGCCAGCAGTCGTCCGACTAGCGGGAGTTGGCGTTTTCCCTACGAGCAGTACTTC
TRBD1,TRBJ1-5,15,TRBV9,once,CASSLQGDGNQPQHF,TGTGCCAGCAGCTTACAGGGGGATGGCAATCAGCCCCAGCATTTT
-,TRBJ2-5,15,TRBV4-1,-,CASSQSLGDQETQYF,TGCGCCAGCAGCCAATCTTTAGGAGACCAAGAGACCCAGTACTTC
-,TRBJ2-1,16,TRBV7-9,-,CASSAPGIGSYNEQFF,TGTGCCAGCAGCGCCCCCGGAATAGGGAGTTACAATGAGCAGTTCTTC
TRBD1,TRBJ1-2,11,TRBV2,-,CAGGTVDGYTF,TGTGCCGGGGGGACAGTCGATGGCTACACCTTC
-,TRBJ2-7,15,TRBV6-5,-,CASSLSGAPGIEQYF,TGTGCCAGCAGTCTCTCGGGAGCCCCGGGGATCGAGCAGTACTTC
TRBD2,TRBJ2-1,17,TRBV10-3,-,CAITSERTSGTYNEQFF,TGTGCCATCACGTCGGAGCGGACTAGCGGCACCTACAATGAGCAGTTCTTC
TRBD2,TRBJ2-1,16,TRBV5-1,-,CASSSESGRAYNEQFF,TGCGCCAGCAGCTCCGAGAGCGGGAGGGCCTACAATGAGCAGTTCTTC
-,TRBJ1-2,12,TRBV9,-,CASRDQQYGYTF,TGTGCCAGCAGAGATCAACAGTATGGCTACACCTTC
-,TRBJ2-7,14,TRBV5-8,-,CASSSVRPGGEQYF,TGTGCCAGCAGCTCCGTTAGACCGGGTGGAGAGCAGTACTTC
-,TRBJ1-2,13,TRBV7-6,-,CASSPDRFYGYTF,TGTGCCAGCAGCCCAGACAGATTCTATGGCTACACCTTC
-,TRBJ2-5,15,TRBV6-5,once,CASSARGAVGETQYF,TGTGCCAGCAGTGCCCGGGGGGCGGTTGGAGAGACCCAGTACTTC
TRBD1,TRBJ1-5,14,TRBV10-3,-,CAISTGTANQPQHF,TGTGCCATCAGTACCGGGACAGCTAATCAGCCCCAGCATTTT
TRBD2,TRBJ2-7,18,TRBV5-4,few,CASSLRLAGGPRSYEQYF,TGTGCCAGCAGCTTGAGGCTAGCGGGAGGCCCCCGCTCCTACGAGCAGTACTTC
-,TRBJ2-7,14,TRBV15,-,CATSVVRDLHEQYF,TGTGCCACCAGTGTTGTGCGGGATCTCCACGAGCAGTACTTC
TRBD2,TRBJ2-5,16,TRBV28,-,CASSYGGRAVTETQYF,TGTGCCAGCAGTTACGGCGGGAGGGCCGTTACAGAGACCCAGTACTTC
-,TRBJ2-3,17,TRBV21-1,-,CASSKVASGIGGNTQYF,-